Given below is one T cell receptor beta chain in context. The antigen it recognizes is unknown. Base-call qualities are not available, and no considerably larger clone is one nucleotide away. The sample comes from a study of cytomegalovirus exposure and HLA in healthy donors (dated by TCRdb to between 2016 and 2019). Background on the whole study: According to an earlier analysis of several hundred of the donors, about 190 million T cells yielded some 110 million unique TCR beta sequences and about 300 Gb of sequence data. An early release covering roughly 580 HLA-typed donors comprised roughly 300 gigabases of sequencing data and approximately 85 million unique TCR sequences. Of the approximately 400 genotyped donors, 65% to 90% were placed in the genetic ancestry cluster associated with self-reported Caucasian donors. The study aimed to test whether cataloging public T cell receptors could reveal signatures of past pathogen exposure. The T cell repertoires of about 700 subjects were profiled by immunosequencing and related to cytomegalovirus serostatus. Along with the roughly 710-subject first cohort, a separate validation cohort of around 120 different subjects was used. High-throughput TCR immunosequencing, statistical association of individual TCRs with disease status, and machine learning were combined to predict cytomegalovirus infection status. A later analysis re-examined previously published TCR beta repertoires from 600 to 700 donors and added high-resolution HLA genotyping to investigate patterns of TCR occurrence. The later analysis used no new phenotypic data to find candidate immune exposures, relying instead on TCR beta sequences and their occurrence across donors. In an earlier analysis of about 590 of the donors, high-throughput TCR beta sequencing was used to judge whether each TCR beta V gene segment behaved as functional or pseudogenic. Alongside the repertoire data, information on donor age, sex, ethnicity and CMV serostatus was compiled. A later genetic analysis used genome-wide SNP genotypes for 398 of the 666 donors, treating that subset as a discovery cohort. All discovery cohort repertoires had been generated using a single sequencing platform. HLA typing included class I and class II loci at four-digit resolution. Typing coverage varied by locus: about 620-640 donors for A, B, C, DRB1 and DQB1; some 520 for DQA1; over 600 for DPA1; fewer than 480 for DPB1. Several DR-DQ haplotypes were handled as single units for association and clustering, since linkage in the cohort was strong. Across approximately 400 genotyped donors of the cohort, an average of roughly 200,000 unique TCR beta nucleotide sequences per donor were sequenced, and approximately 17% of those sequences were non-productive.

CDR1 and CDR2 are drawn from the germline V gene (reference sequence): MNHNY, SVGAGI. V is reduced by 10 bases and J by 3 bases, leaving a spacing of 13 bases between them. From its cysteine to its phenylalanine, the CDR3 spans 13 amino acids. Only CDR3 DNA remains: 39 bases, in frame from the first base. The cohort consisted of some 670 healthy bone marrow donors. At the time of sampling, every cohort member was nominally healthy, though immune exposures that went unrecorded were likely present. The donor was CMV seronegative and belonged to the group of 380 or so seronegative cohort members. Each donor provided a peripheral blood sample, and peripheral blood mononuclear cells were used for TCR beta sequencing. The Qiagen DNeasy Blood Extraction Kit was used to extract genomic DNA from the blood cell samples. The research as a whole found: While some public TCRs were present in many individuals, most TCR sequences turned up only very rarely across donors. Because some donors lacked HLA typing at each locus, the association tests relied only on the typed subset. In a later analysis, most CMV-associated TCR beta chains were found to appear HLA-restricted, with HLA associations seemingly driven largely by CMV exposure. A further reported finding was that TCR beta sequences accurately predicted the HLA-A and HLA-B alleles for most subjects in the first cohort. The earlier analysis of 450 to 700 of the donors excluded some 15 rarely observed V segments, including chromosome 9 orphons, because counts were too low. Three of the identified cytomegalovirus-associated TCR beta chains were confirmed in vitro to be specific for cytomegalovirus antigens. In a later analysis, several top co-occurrence clusters were reported to appear linked to parvovirus B19, influenza, CMV and Epstein-Barr virus. Cytomegalovirus status was reported to be diagnosed by the classifier with high specificity and sensitivity in both the original and validation cohorts. In a later analysis, HLA-associated TCR beta chains were found to be more clonally expanded and to have lower generation probabilities than equally common non-associated chains. The only immune exposure information available for the cohort was CMV serostatus. Linkage disequilibrium might explain the correlated functional status among segregating V segments, but an unknown experimental factor could not be ruled out. In a later genetic analysis, a missense DCLRE1C variant was associated with V-gene and J-gene trimming of TCR beta chains, and the association was replicated in an independent cohort. According to a later analysis, TCR association rates differed among HLA loci, with DRB1 alleles showing the most associated TCRs and HLA-C alleles showing the fewest. Broadly in line with IMGT annotations, most TCR beta V segments showed up in productive rearrangements about 87% or about 30% of the time in an earlier analysis of some 590 of the donors. A cluster of highly shared sequence variants was judged likely to represent a technical artifact of the sequencing pipeline. In this cohort, only TCR beta chains were sequenced, and detectable features were limited by the absence of alpha or paired-chain data. It was suggested by the authors that the approach could potentially be generalized to other disease states and immunological phenotypes. At a false discovery rate of 0.05, a later analysis linked about 16,000 TCR beta sequences to specific HLA alleles. A later genetic analysis reported fewer N-insertions in productive TCRs among donors in an Asian-associated ancestry cluster than the roughly 670-donor mean. Some IMGT-functional V segments, including TRBV6-2 and TRBV6-3, could not be told apart with the 87-base-pair reads, so those segments were excluded. In the study, 150 to 200 TCR beta chains were listed as associated with cytomegalovirus. Strong co-occurrence of HLA alleles, especially DR and DQ, made assigning TCR associations to individual alleles difficult. Sequencing depth was assumed to be roughly uniform across donors in the presence/absence analyses, though that assumption may not hold.

The library was prepared using the immunoSEQ multiplex PCR assay. For the multiplex PCR, a mixture combining 60 forward primers for TCR Vbeta segments and 13 reverse primers for TCR Jbeta segments was used. Amplification of the CDR3 region of rearranged TCR beta genes was performed with a multiplex PCR assay on genomic DNA. The amplified TCR beta libraries were sequenced on the Illumina HiSeq System as 87-base-pair reads. On the authors' methods: A later analysis counted about 76 million unique TCR beta chains across the 700 or so repertoires, and around 9.9 million of these chains were shared by at least two donors. To remove PCR and sequencing errors, raw reads were error-corrected and collapsed into unique sequences using a nearest-neighbor algorithm that merged closely related sequences. V, D and J gene segments were assigned by aligning CDR3 sequences to IMGT reference sequences. For a sequence to be retained, at least a six-nucleotide match to both a V gene segment and a J gene segment was required. Rearrangements were called productive when the CDR3 lacked stop codons and stayed in frame with V and J; all others were non-productive. CDR3 was defined by IMGT convention, running from the second conserved V-encoded cysteine to the conserved J-encoded phenylalanine. The earlier analysis of some 580 of the donors excluded any sequence lacking an unambiguous match to a single V gene segment. An earlier analysis of about 590 of the donors classified V segments as functional when productive rearrangements were above 56.7% and as segregating when the standard deviation between donors was above 5%. A statistical classification framework was developed to diagnose cytomegalovirus status using the catalog of TCR beta chain sequences. A later analysis assigned V and J genes by comparing TCR nucleotide sequences with IMGT/GENE-DB human TR gene sequences. Using the TCRdist pipeline, a later analysis assigned CDR3 sequences along with most-parsimonious VDJ recombination scenarios. A later analysis defined each TCR beta chain by its CDR3 amino acid sequence plus V-gene family, and excluded reads lacking a unique V-gene family. To address suspected cross-contamination and a sequencing artifact, a later analysis removed roughly 640 highly shared, low-generation-probability nucleotide sequences. In a later analysis, a clonal expansion index for each public chain was calculated from normalized within-repertoire ranks of inferred template counts. In a later analysis, generation probabilities were computed using a VDJ recombination model fitted to out-of-frame rearrangements, and the results were checked against IGoR. In a later analysis, TCR-TCR, TCR-HLA and TCR-CMV co-occurrence was scored with hypergeometric tests, and a repertoire-size bias correction was applied to TCR pairs. A later analysis estimated false discovery rates by permuting HLA or CMV assignments 20 times. A later analysis grouped co-occurring TCRs with DBSCAN, adding TCRdist sequence similarity when clustering within HLA-allele-positive subsets. Repertoires with fewer than 30,000 or more than 120,000 public chains, plus five repertoires with anomalous nucleotide sharing, were excluded from co-occurrence clustering. TCRdb took this table from immuneACCESS and kept in-frame rearrangements with V and J called. Such tables lack part of the clones; where checked against another copy, unresolved V genes explain under half of the gap, and the rest is unexplained. That table gives V, J and clone size, and the DNA gave D and trimming. The sample has 100,000 to 150,000 clones on record, about four fifths of them singletons. The top ten clones comprise roughly 4% of the sample.

The sample comprised PBMCs. The TCR originated in a woman aged 35 to 49 in good health and CMV-seronegative. Here the chain combines TRBV6-6 and TRBJ2-1, with TRBD1 as a weak D call on 5 bases. The DNA sequence reads TGTGCCACCCCGGTGACAGACTACAATGAGCAGTTCTTC. This yields the protein CATPVTDYNEQFF.